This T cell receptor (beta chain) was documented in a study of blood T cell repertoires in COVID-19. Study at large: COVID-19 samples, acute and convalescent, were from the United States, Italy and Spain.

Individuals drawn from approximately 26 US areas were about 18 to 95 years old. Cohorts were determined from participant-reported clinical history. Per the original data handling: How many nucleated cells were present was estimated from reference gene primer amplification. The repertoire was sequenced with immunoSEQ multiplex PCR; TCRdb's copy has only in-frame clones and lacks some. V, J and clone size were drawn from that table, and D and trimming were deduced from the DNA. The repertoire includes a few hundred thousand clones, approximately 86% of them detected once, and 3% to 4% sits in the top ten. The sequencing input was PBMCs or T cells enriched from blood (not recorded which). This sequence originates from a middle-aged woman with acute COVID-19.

DNA for the CDR3: TGCAGCGTTGCTCTCCGTCTGTCGAACACTGAAGCTTTCTTT. The encoded protein is CSVALRLSNTEAFF. This rearrangement joins TRBV29-1 to TRBJ1-1; D remains ambiguous. Deletions cut 4 bases from V and 1 base from J, with 13 bases between. The CDR3 is made up of 14 amino acids. Per germline, CDR1 SQVTM and CDR2 ANQGSEA.